A single sample is the source of the 27 T cell receptor beta chains below, sequenced in a study of regulatory T cells in long-lasting Graves disease. Time point: persistent/refractory GD, antithyroid drugs over 5 years with positive TRAb. From RNA extracted from PBMCs, the TCR library was made. TCR beta libraries were built with iRepertoire HTBI primers and Arm-PCR of CDR3 regions. MiXCR, run by TCRdb on the multiplex PCR reads, gives a single entry per CDR3 protein. Of 400,000 or so distinct CDR3 sequences detected, 20% to 25% appear once; the ten largest clones hold approximately 25%. The input for sequencing was peripheral blood mononuclear cells (PBMCs), taken when the disease was refractory, from a patient treated with antithyroid drugs. Receptor source: a female donor with Graves disease.

There are a few counts of this clonotype. The chain employs TRBV7-2 and TRBJ1-5, with D possibly matching TRBD1 (6 bases). The germline V gene encodes CDR1 SGHTA and CDR2 FQGNSA. This CDR3 is built from 17 residues. The V end was cut by 2 bases, the J end by 3 bases, with 17 bases between. The CDR3 region is CASSLTRSQGNNQPQHF. The CDR3 nucleotides are TGTGCCAGCAGCTTAACGAGAAGTCAGGGGAACAATCAGCCCCAGCATTTT.

This clonotype has ten or more counts. The genes are TRBV19 and TRBJ1-1; unclear D gene. There are 16 residues in the CDR3. V gave up 4 bases and J gave up 0 bases, with 15 bases separating them. Per germline, CDR1 LNHDA and CDR2 SQIVND (reference sequence). The CDR3 here is CASSSIDTGMNTEAFF. The CDR3 bases are TGTGCCAGTAGTAGTATCGATACGGGGATGAACACTGAAGCTTTCTTT.

The sample holds many counts of this clonotype. V is TRBV2 and J is TRBJ2-5, with D unclear. The germline V gene encodes CDR1 SNHLY and CDR2 FYNNEI. The V gene lost 6 bases and the J gene lost 3 bases, with 17 bases spanning the gap. The CDR3 consists of 15 residues. The CDR3 spells CASRPEISKKETQYF. The CDR3 coding sequence is TGTGCCAGCAGACCCGAAATATCCAAAAAAGAGACCCAGTACTTC.

This clonotype was seen only a few times. The gene calls are TRBV29-1 and TRBJ2-3; possibly TRBD2 for D (6 bases). CDR1 and CDR2 (germline): SQVTM, ANQGSEA. V was pared by 8 bases and J by 9 bases, with 15 bases between. This CDR3 spans 11 amino acids. CDR3 residues: CSSDLAGTQYF. In DNA, the CDR3 is TGCAGCTCAGACCTCGCGGGGACGCAGTATTTT.

Details on this clonotype: Just one base apart from a much larger clone, this may be a read error. This chain uses TRBV7-9 with TRBJ1-1; a weak D match, TRBD1 (6 bases). V lost 0 bases and J lost 4, with 15 bases in between. The CDR3 totals 16 residues. Germline CDR1 reads SEHNR; CDR2 reads FQNEAQ (reference sequence). This CDR3 reads CASSLAGGRGVTEAFF. The CDR3 nucleotides are TGTGCCAGCAGCTTAGCCGGTGGCAGGGGTGTCACTGAAGCTTTCTTT.

In its sample, this clonotype was seen many times. This sequence joins TRBV2 and TRBJ2-5, with TRBD2 matching 13 bases. V lost 6 bases and J lost 2; bases outside the gene matches: 3. Germline values: CDR1 SNHLY, CDR2 FYNNEI. The CDR3 length is 15 residues. CDR3 residues: CASRKLAGGQETQYF. DNA of the CDR3: TGTGCCAGCAGGAAACTAGCGGGAGGGCAAGAGACCCAGTACTTC.

This clonotype was seen ten or more times. The V gene is TRBV28, the J gene TRBJ1-1; no clear D gene. Germline V lookup: CDR1 MDHEN, CDR2 SYDVKM. V was clipped by 8 bases and J by 4 bases, with 5 bases between them. The CDR3 runs to 10 residues. CDR3 sequence (DNA): TGTGCCAGCTGGGGCACTGAAGCTTTCTTT. Translated, it gives CASWGTEAFF.

In regard to this clonotype: The CDR3 does not close with the conserved phenylalanine or tryptophan, likely indicating a read error. The chain recombines TRBV3-1 with TRBJ2-5, with D possibly being TRBD2 (6 bases). The CDR3 loop spans 14 amino acids. CDR1 LGHDT and CDR2 YNNKEL come from the germline V gene (reference sequence). The DNA of the CDR3 is TGTGCCGGCAGCCACGGAGTAGCGGTTGAGACCCAGTACCTC. Protein: CAGSHGVAVETQYL.

The chain couples TRBV7-3 to TRBJ1-1; 9 bases are a match to TRBD1. V gave up 5 bases and J gave up 0 bases; unmatched junction bases: 7. The CDR3 contains 16 residues. Germline values: CDR1 SGHTA, CDR2 FQGTGA. Here the CDR3 DNA reads TGTGCCAGCAGCGAAGGGACAGGGCGCATGAACACTGAAGCTTTCTTT. It codes for CASSEGTGRMNTEAFF.

This clonotype has a count of ten or more. The rearrangement links TRBV11-2 to TRBJ2-4, with TRBD2 matching over 11 bases. Looked up from germline, CDR1 is SGHAT and CDR2 is FQNNGV. This CDR3 spans 14 amino acids. Losses at the gene ends were 2 bases for V and 9 bases for J; bases not matched to a gene: 3. The CDR3 region is CASSLLAGGAIQYF. The CDR3 DNA follows: TGTGCCAGCAGCTTATTAGCGGGAGGGGCCATTCAGTACTTC.

This clonotype was found a few times. V and J are TRBV30 and TRBJ1-5, with D uncertain. The CDR3 contains 13 residues. Trimming took 0 bases from V and 2 from J, leaving 5 bases between them. From germline, CDR1 is GTSNPN and CDR2 SVGIG (reference sequence). DNA of the CDR3: TGTGCCTGGAGTGTAGGGCGCAATCAGCCCCAGCATTTT. This gives the protein CAWSVGRNQPQHF.

This clonotype was detected once. The chain combines TRBV19 with TRBJ1-1; D might be TRBD1 (5 bases). CDR1 is LNHDA and CDR2 is SQIVND in the germline V gene (reference sequence). The CDR3 length is 17 residues. Trimming pared 7 bases from V and 0 bases from J, leaving 21 bases between. The CDR3 DNA reads TGTGCCAGTACCTTAATGAGGACAACCACTCTGAACACTGAAGCTTTCTTT. This sequence encodes CASTLMRTTTLNTEAFF.

This clonotype was counted only a few times. This sequence joins TRBV9 and TRBJ2-7; possibly TRBD1 for D (6 bases). This CDR3 contains 13 residues. CDR1 and CDR2 from the germline V gene are SGDLS and YYNGEE. V was cut by 3 bases and J by 4 bases, with 11 bases left in between. CDR3 amino acids: CASSDGTSYEQYF. CDR3 DNA: TGTGCCAGCAGCGACGGGACATCATACGAGCAGTACTTC.

This clonotype has just a few counts. The CDR3 region is CASYGRAGEQYF. DNA for the CDR3: TGTGCCAGCTACGGGAGGGCTGGTGAGCAGTACTTC. The genes are TRBV28 and TRBJ2-7, with 8 bases lining up with TRBD2. Germline loops: CDR1 MDHEN, CDR2 SYDVKM. V shed 8 bases, J shed 7 bases, and the junction held 7 bases outside the gene matches. This CDR3 contains 12 residues.

Regarding this clonotype: It may be a read error: a sequence one base away is much more abundant. The conserved phenylalanine or tryptophan normally closing the CDR3 is absent here, so this likely arose from a read error. This rearrangement joins TRBV6-5 to TRBJ2-7; D gene ambiguous. The CDR3 length is 17 residues. From germline, CDR1 is MNHEY and CDR2 SVGAGI. V was shortened by 3 bases and J by 0 bases, with 18 bases between the two germline ends. The CDR3 region is CASSYRSTNRHSYEQYL. DNA of the CDR3: TGTGCCAGCAGTTATCGGTCTACCAACCGACACTCCTACGAGCAGTACCTC.

This clonotype has just a few counts. The V call is TRBV20-1, the J call TRBJ1-5, with 7 bases aligning to TRBD1. V lost 1 base to trimming and J lost 1 base; unmatched junction nucleotides: 13. This CDR3 contains 18 residues. Germline V gives CDR1 DFQATT, CDR2 SNEGSKA (reference sequence). The CDR3 sequence is CSARGQGSGPDSNQPQHF. DNA for the CDR3: TGCAGTGCTAGAGGACAGGGTTCGGGCCCTGACAGCAATCAGCCCCAGCATTTT.

The genes are TRBV7-2 and TRBJ2-5; 9 bases line up with TRBD1. V lost 1 base to trimming and J lost 4 bases; unmatched junction nucleotides: 4. Germline values: CDR1 SGHTA, CDR2 FQGNSA. The length of the CDR3 is 15 residues. CDR3 sequence reads: CASSLVGQGRETQYF. Written as DNA, the CDR3 is TGTGCCAGCAGCTTAGTAGGACAGGGGCGAGAGACCCAGTACTTC.

This clonotype was detected only a few times. The V call is TRBV6-1, the J call TRBJ1-1; maybe TRBD1 (5 bases). CDR1 MNHNS and CDR2 SASEGT come from the germline V gene. This CDR3 spans 17 amino acids. V was shortened by 6 bases and J by 0 bases, with 20 bases between the two germline ends. The CDR3: CASSSTGRGTMNTEAFF. CDR3 DNA sequence: TGTGCCAGCAGCTCCACGGGCCGGGGGACCATGAACACTGAAGCTTTCTTT.

This clonotype came up once. A much larger clone lies a single base off, so this may be a read error. This chain uses TRBV28 with TRBJ2-7; TRBD1 might be the D (6 bases). The CDR3 is made up of 11 amino acids. Germline CDR1 is MDHEN and CDR2 is SYDVKM. For the CDR3, the DNA is TGTACCAGCAGTTTTGAGGGGACACCAAACTTC. Protein product: CTSSFEGTPNF.

V is TRBV5-1 and J is TRBJ1-1; 7 nucleotides agree with TRBD1. V shed 2 bases, J shed 1 base, and the junction held 5 bases outside the gene matches. CDR3 length: 15 amino acids. Germline CDR1 is SGHRS and CDR2 is YFSETQ. CDR3 sequence (DNA): TGCGCCAGCAGCTTCGCAAGGGGGCGGAACACTGAAGCTTTCTTT. Protein sequence: CASSFARGRNTEAFF. Full variable domain (missing parts from reference TRBV5-1 and TRBJ1-1): KAGVTQTPRYLIKTRGQQVTLSCSPISGHRSVSWYQQTPGQGLQFLFEYFSETQRNKGNFPGRFSGRQFSNSRSEMNVSTLELGDSALYLCASSFARGRNTEAFFGQGTRLTVV.

The gene calls are TRBV6-9 and TRBJ2-2; no firm D call. The CDR3 runs to 14 residues. V lost 3 bases and J 1 base, leaving 6 bases between the germline ends. Germline values: CDR1 MNHGY, CDR2 SVAAGI. The DNA of the CDR3 is TGTGCCAGCAGTTACATGGAGAACACCGGGGAGCTGTTTTTT. This translates into CASSYMENTGELFF.

V and J are TRBV6-2 or TRBV6-3 and TRBJ2-5, with 7 bases aligning to TRBD1. Germline CDR1 is MNHEY and CDR2 is SVGEGT. The CDR3 extends over 12 amino acids. J gave up 5 bases and V 6 bases, and 3 bases lay outside the gene matches. Here the CDR3 DNA reads TGTGCCAGCAGCACAGGGGCCGAGACCCAGTACTTC. Translation gives CASSTGAETQYF.

The rearrangement uses TRBV19 and TRBJ2-2, with D perhaps assigned TRBD1 or TRBD2 (5 bases each). Trimming cost V 3 bases and J 5 bases, with 13 bases left between them. The CDR3 totals 15 residues. Germline CDR1 and CDR2: LNHDA and SQIVND (reference sequence). The CDR3: CASSIGDPRTGELFF. Here the CDR3 DNA reads TGTGCCAGTAGTATTGGGGACCCGAGGACCGGGGAGCTGTTTTTT.

This clonotype showed up just a few times. DNA for the CDR3: TGCGCCAGCAGCTACAGGGTCGTAGATCGGGAGACCCAGTACTTC. This codes for CASSYRVVDRETQYF. The chain couples TRBV5-1 to TRBJ2-5; D may be TRBD1 (6 bases). V lost 3 bases, J lost 5 bases, and 17 bases lay in between. Germline V CDR1 and CDR2: SGHRS, YFSETQ. The CDR3 consists of 15 residues.

The table lists this clonotype with a few counts. The rearrangement uses TRBV6-1 and TRBJ1-2; 8 bases match TRBD1. After removal of 0 bases from V and 8 bases from J, the junction contained 5 bases not matched to a gene. In germline, CDR1 is MNHNS, CDR2 SASEGT. The CDR3 is 14 residues long. The CDR3 DNA sequence: TGTGCCAGCAGTGAAGCCCAGGGGGCATGGGGCTACACCTTC. This translates into CASSEAQGAWGYTF.

This clonotype was detected only a few times. V and J are TRBV20-1 and TRBJ1-3, with D uncertain. Trimming took 0 bases from V and 2 from J, leaving 11 bases between them. CDR3 length: 15 residues. Germline V lookup: CDR1 DFQATT, CDR2 SNEGSKA (reference sequence). In DNA form, the CDR3 reads TGCAGTGCTAGAGATAGGAGGGCGCCTGGAAACACCATATATTTT. It codes for CSARDRRAPGNTIYF.

At least ten counts were recorded for this clonotype. The rearrangement joins TRBV6-1 to TRBJ2-5; TRBD2 might be the D (6 bases). Per germline, CDR1 MNHNS and CDR2 SASEGT. V lost 0 bases, J lost 5 bases, and 19 bases lay in between. This CDR3 is built from 17 residues. This CDR3 reads CASSEARWEALRETQYF. As DNA, the CDR3 is TGTGCCAGCAGTGAAGCGCGGTGGGAGGCCCTTCGGGAGACCCAGTACTTC.